This T cell receptor (beta chain) is from a study of T cell responses to AZD1222 COVID-19 vaccine. As for the study in general: Pooled together were second doses at about 4 or about 12 weeks. General study results and limits: Spike-specific TCR breadth rose after two AZD1222 doses, and depth rose as well.

In the case of this clone: What it binds is not known.

The protocol was immunoSEQ multiplex PCR, while the TCRdb copy is restricted to in-frame clones and leaves out a portion. The table lists around 92,000 clones, approximately 91% of them singletons. This CDR3 region has 18 residues. V was clipped by 0 bases and J by 0 bases; unmatched bases: 8. Germline CDR1 is SGDLS and CDR2 is YYNGEE. This sequence was found in an adult in good health. The V gene is TRBV9, the J gene TRBJ2-3, with TRBD2 matching 9 bases. The sample consisted of peripheral blood, taken on day 0 of AZD1222 vaccination. The CDR3 DNA reads as TGTGCCAGCAGCGTAGGTCTGCGGGGGGGCATCAGCACAGATACGCAGTATTTT. Its translation is CASSVGLRGGISTDTQYF. The full variable domain, completed using reference TRBV9 and TRBJ2-3, is DSGVTQTPKHLITATGQRVTLRCSPRSGDLSVYWYQQSLDQGLQFLIQYYNGEERAKGNILERFSAQQFPDLHSELNLSSLELGDSALYFCASSVGLRGGISTDTQYFGPGTRLTVL.